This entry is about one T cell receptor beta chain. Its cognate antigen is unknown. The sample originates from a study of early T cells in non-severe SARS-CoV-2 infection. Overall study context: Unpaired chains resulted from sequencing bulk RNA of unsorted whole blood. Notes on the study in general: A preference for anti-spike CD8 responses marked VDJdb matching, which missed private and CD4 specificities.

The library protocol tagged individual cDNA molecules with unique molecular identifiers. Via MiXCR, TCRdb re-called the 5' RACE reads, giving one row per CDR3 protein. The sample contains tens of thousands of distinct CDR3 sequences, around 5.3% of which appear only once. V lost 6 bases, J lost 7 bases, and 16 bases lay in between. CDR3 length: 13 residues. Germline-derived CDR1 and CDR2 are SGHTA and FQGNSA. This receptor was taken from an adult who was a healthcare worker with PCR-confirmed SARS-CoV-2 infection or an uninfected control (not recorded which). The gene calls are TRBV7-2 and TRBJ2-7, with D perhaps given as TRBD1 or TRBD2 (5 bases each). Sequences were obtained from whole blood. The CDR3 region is CASRSGPTGEQYF. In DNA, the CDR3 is TGTGCCAGCAGGTCGGGGCCTACGGGAGAGCAGTACTTC.